Sequencing of this T cell receptor (beta chain) was carried out in a study of blood T cell repertoires in COVID-19. In the study overall: Acute-phase and convalescent COVID-19 samples originated in the United States, Italy and Spain.

In the authors' methods: Amplification from reference gene primers served as the basis for estimated nucleated cell counts. The protocol was immunoSEQ multiplex PCR, while the TCRdb copy is restricted to in-frame clones and leaves out a portion. V and J calls plus clone size are reproduced from that table; the DNA served to infer D and trimming. There are a few hundred thousand clones in the sample; about 88% occur only once, and 4.6% lies in the top ten. V was pared by 5 bases and J by 3 bases, with 3 bases of the junction left unmatched. The CDR3 sequence is 13 residues long. This sequence originates from a middle-aged woman who had recovered from COVID-19. The sample comprised peripheral blood. This rearrangement joins TRBV12-3 or TRBV12-4 to TRBJ1-1, with 7 bases matching TRBD1. CDR3 sequence: CASSPRGYTEAFF. The CDR3 DNA sequence: TGTGCCAGCAGTCCCAGGGGGTACACTGAAGCTTTCTTT.